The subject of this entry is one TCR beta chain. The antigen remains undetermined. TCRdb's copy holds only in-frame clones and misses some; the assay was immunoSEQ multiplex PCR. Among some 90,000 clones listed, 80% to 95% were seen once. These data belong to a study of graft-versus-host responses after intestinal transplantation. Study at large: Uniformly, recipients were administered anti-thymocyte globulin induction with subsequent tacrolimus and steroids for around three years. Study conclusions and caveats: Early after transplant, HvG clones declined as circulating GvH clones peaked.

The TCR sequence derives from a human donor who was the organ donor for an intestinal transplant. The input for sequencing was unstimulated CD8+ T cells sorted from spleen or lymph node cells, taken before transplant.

The CDR3 DNA sequence: TGCGCCAGCAGCAGGTCGGGACTAGCGGGTCTGGAGACCCAGTACTTC. It specifies CASSRSGLAGLETQYF. The chain links TRBV5-1 to TRBJ2-5; 12 bases align to TRBD2. CDR1 and CDR2 (germline): SGHRS, YFSETQ. This CDR3 is 16 amino acids long. After removal of 4 bases from V and 5 bases from J, the junction contained 9 bases not matched to a gene.